This T cell receptor (beta chain) was profiled in a study of blood T cell repertoires in COVID-19. Whole-study context: Acute and convalescent COVID-19 samples came from the United States, Italy and Spain. Sources were T cells, B-cell-depleted T cells, or PBMCs; the material itself was cDNA or gDNA.

Study processing details: Amplification with reference gene primers provided the estimates of nucleated cell counts. The repertoire was sequenced with immunoSEQ multiplex PCR; TCRdb's copy has only in-frame clones and lacks some. V, J and clone size derive from that table, while D and trimming were established from the DNA sequence. The repertoire consists of roughly 91,000 clones, with around 85% occurring once and the leading ten covering approximately 10%. Sequences were obtained from peripheral blood. This TCR was recovered from a man in his 70s with acute or convalescent COVID-19.

The CDR3 DNA reads as TGTGCCAGTAGCCTGACAGGAGTGAACACTGAAGCTTTCTTT. Its protein product is CASSLTGVNTEAFF. The rearrangement uses TRBV19 and TRBJ1-1; TRBD1 is a possible D gene (6 bases). The germline V and J ends were trimmed by 6 bases and 0 bases, with 11 bases remaining between them. The CDR3 length is 14 residues. Per germline, CDR1 LNHDA and CDR2 SQIVND (reference sequence).